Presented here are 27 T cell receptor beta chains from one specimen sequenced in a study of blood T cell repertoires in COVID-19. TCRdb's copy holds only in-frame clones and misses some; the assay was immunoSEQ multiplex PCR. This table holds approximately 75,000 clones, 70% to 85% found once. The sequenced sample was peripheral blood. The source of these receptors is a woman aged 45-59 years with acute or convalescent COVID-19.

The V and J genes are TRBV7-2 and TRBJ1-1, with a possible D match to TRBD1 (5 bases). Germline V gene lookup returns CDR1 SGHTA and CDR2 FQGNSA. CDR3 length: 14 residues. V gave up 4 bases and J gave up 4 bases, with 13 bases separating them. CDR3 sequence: CASSYDRDGTEAFF. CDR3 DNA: TGTGCCAGCAGCTACGACAGAGATGGCACTGAAGCTTTCTTT.

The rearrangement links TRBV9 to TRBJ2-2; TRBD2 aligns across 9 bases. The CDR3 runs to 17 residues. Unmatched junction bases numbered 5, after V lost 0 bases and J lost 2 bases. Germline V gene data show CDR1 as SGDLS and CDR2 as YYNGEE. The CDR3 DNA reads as TGTGCCAGCAGCGTAGTGGGTAGCGGGAGTAACACCGGGGAGCTGTTTTTT. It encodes CASSVVGSGSNTGELFF.

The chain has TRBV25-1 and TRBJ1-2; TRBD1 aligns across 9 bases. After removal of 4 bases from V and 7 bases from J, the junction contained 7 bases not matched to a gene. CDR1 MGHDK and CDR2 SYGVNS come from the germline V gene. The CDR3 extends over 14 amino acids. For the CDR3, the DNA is TGTGCCAGCAGTGGAGGGACAGGGCTCTTTGGCTACACCTTC. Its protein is CASSGGTGLFGYTF.

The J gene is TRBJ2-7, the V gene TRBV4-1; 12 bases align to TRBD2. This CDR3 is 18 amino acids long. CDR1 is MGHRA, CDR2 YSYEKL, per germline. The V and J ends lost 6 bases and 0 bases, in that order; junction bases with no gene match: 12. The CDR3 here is CASSLGTSGYRLSYEQYF. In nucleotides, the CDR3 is TGCGCCAGCAGTCTCGGGACTAGCGGGTACCGGCTCTCCTACGAGCAGTACTTC.

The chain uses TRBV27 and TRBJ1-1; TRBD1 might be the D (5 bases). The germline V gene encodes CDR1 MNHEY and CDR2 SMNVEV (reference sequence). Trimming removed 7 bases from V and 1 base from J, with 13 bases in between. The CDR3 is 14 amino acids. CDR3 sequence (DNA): TGTGCCAGCACCCTACACCAGGGGAACACTGAAGCTTTCTTT. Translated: CASTLHQGNTEAFF.

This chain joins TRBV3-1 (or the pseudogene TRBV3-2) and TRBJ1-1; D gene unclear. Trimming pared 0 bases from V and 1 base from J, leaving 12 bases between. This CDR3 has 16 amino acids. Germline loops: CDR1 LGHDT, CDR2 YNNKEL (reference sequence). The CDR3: CASSQDPRLGNTEAFF. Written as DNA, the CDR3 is TGTGCCAGCAGCCAAGATCCCAGACTAGGGAACACTGAAGCTTTCTTT.

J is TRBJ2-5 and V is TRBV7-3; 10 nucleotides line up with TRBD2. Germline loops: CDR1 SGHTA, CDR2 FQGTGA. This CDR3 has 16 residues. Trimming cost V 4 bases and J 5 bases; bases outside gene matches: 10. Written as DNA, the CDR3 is TGTGCCAGCAGCTCTTCCTCTAGCGGGAGCTGGGAGACCCAGTACTTC. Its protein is CASSSSSSGSWETQYF.

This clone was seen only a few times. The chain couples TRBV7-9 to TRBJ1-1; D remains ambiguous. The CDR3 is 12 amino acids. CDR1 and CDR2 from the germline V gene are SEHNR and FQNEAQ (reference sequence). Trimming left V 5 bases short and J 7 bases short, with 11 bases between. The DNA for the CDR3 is TGTGCCAGCAGCCGAGGGTCGGGTGAAGCTTTCTTT. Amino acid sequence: CASSRGSGEAFF.

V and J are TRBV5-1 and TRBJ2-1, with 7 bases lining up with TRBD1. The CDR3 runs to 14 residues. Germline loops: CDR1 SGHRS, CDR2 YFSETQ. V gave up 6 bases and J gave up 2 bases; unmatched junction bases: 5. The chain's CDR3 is CASTTGVTYNEQFF. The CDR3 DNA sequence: TGCGCCAGCACAACAGGGGTCACCTACAATGAGCAGTTCTTC.

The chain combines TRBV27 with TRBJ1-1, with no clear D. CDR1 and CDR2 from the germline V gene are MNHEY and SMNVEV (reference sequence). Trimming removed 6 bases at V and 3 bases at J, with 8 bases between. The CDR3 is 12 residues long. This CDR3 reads CASRGGYTEAFF. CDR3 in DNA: TGTGCCAGCAGGGGAGGGTACACTGAAGCTTTCTTT.

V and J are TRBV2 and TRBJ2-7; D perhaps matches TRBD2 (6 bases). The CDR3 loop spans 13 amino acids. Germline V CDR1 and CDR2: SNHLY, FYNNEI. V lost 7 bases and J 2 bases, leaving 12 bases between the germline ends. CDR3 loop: CASMGDWTYEQYF. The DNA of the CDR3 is TGTGCCAGCATGGGGGACTGGACCTACGAGCAGTACTTC.

The CDR3 here is CASKTGDGPYGYTF. The CDR3 DNA sequence: TGTGCCAGCAAAACGGGGGACGGCCCCTATGGCTACACCTTC. V usage is TRBV28 and J usage is TRBJ1-2; possibly TRBD1 for D (5 bases). The CDR3 has 14 amino acids. Trimming took off 7 bases at V and 4 bases at J, with 16 bases between the two ends. From germline, CDR1 is MDHEN and CDR2 SYDVKM.

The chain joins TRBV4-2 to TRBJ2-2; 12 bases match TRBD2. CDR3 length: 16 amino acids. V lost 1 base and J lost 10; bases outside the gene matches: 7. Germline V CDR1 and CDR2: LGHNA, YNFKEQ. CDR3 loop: CASSQVTSGRWVELFF. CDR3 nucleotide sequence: TGTGCCAGCAGCCAAGTGACTAGCGGGAGATGGGTGGAGCTGTTTTTT.

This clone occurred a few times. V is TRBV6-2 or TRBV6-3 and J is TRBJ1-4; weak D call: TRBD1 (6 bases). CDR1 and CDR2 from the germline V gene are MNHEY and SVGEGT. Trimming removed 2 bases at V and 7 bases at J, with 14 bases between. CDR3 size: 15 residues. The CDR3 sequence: CASSYRGQRREKLFF. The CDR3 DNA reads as TGTGCCAGCAGTTACCGGGGACAACGCCGTGAAAAACTGTTTTTT.

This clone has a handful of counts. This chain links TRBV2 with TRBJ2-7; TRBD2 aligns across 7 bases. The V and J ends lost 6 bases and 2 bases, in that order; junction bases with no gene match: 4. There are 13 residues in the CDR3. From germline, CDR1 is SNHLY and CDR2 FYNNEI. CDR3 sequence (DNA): TGTGCCAGCAGCCTAGCGGTTACCTACGAGCAGTACTTC. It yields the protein CASSLAVTYEQYF.

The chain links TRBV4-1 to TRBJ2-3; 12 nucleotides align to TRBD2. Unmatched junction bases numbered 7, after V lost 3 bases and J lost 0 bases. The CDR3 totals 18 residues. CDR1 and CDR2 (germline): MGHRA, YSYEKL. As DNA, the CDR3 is TGCGCCAGCAGCCAGTTACTAGCGGGGGGCCTTAGCACAGATACGCAGTATTTT. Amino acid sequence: CASSQLLAGGLSTDTQYF.

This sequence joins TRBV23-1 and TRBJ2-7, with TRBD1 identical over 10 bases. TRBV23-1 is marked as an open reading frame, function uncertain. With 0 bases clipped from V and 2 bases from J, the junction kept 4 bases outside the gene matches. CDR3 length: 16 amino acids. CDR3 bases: TGCGCCAGCAGTCAATCCCGGGACAGGGGAGCCTACGAGCAGTACTTC. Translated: CASSQSRDRGAYEQYF.

The CDR3 loop reads CASSQDSSGRGGQYF. CDR3 nucleotide sequence: TGTGCCAGCAGCCAAGATTCAAGCGGGAGGGGGGGGCAGTATTTT. The rearrangement joins TRBV3-1 (or the pseudogene TRBV3-2) to TRBJ2-3, with 10 bases aligning to TRBD2. Germline CDR1 and CDR2: LGHDT and YNNKEL (reference sequence). The CDR3 runs to 15 residues. V trimming: 0 bases; J trimming: 11 bases; junction bases outside the gene matches: 8.

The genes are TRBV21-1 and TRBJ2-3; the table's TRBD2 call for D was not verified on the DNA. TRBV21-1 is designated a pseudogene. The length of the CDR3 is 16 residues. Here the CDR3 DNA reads TGTGCCAGCAGGACTAGCGGGCTACCTACCACAGATACGCAGTATTTT. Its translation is CASRTSGLPTTDTQYF.

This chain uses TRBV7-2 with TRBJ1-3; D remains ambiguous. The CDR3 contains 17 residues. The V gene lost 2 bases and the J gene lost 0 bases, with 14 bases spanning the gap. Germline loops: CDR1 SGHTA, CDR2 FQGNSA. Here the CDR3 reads CASSLFPGGPSGNTIYF. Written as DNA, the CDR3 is TGTGCCAGCAGCTTATTTCCCGGAGGGCCCTCTGGAAACACCATATATTTT.

The CDR3 is CASSRKYRERAGNTIYF. The CDR3 nucleotides are TGTGCCAGCAGCCGAAAATACAGGGAGAGAGCTGGAAACACCATATATTTT. This chain joins TRBV3-1 (or the pseudogene TRBV3-2) and TRBJ1-3; maybe TRBD1 (6 bases). The CDR3 sequence is 17 residues long. Germline assignment: CDR1 LGHDT and CDR2 YNNKEL (reference sequence). V lost 4 bases to trimming and J lost 2 bases, with 18 bases between them.

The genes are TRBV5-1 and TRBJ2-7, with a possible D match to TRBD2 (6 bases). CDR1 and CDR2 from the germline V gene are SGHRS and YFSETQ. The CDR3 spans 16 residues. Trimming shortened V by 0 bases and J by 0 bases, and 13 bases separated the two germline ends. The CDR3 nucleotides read TGCGCCAGCAGCTTGGAGGTAGCGGTTAGCTCCTACGAGCAGTACTTC. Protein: CASSLEVAVSSYEQYF.

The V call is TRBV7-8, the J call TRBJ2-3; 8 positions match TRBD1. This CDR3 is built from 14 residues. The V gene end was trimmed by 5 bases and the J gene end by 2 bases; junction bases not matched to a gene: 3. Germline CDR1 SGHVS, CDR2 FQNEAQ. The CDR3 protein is CASSGDRFTDTQYF. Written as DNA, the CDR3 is TGTGCCAGCAGCGGGGACAGGTTCACAGATACGCAGTATTTT. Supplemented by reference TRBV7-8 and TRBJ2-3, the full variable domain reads GAGVSQSPRYKVAKRGQDVALRCDPISGHVSLFWYQQALGQGPEFLTYFQNEAQLDKSGLPSDRFFAERPEGSVSTLKIQRTQQEDSAVYLCASSGDRFTDTQYFGPGTRLTVL.

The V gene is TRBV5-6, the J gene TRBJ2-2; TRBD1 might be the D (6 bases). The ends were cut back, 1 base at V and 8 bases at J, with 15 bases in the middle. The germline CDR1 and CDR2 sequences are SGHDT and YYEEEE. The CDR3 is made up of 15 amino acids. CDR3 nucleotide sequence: TGTGCCAGCAGCTTGTTAACCAGGGGAAATGGGGAGCTGTTTTTT. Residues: CASSLLTRGNGELFF.

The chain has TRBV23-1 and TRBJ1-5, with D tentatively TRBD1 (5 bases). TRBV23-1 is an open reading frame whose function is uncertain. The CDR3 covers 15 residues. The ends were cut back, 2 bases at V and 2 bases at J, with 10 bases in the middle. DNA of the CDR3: TGCGCCAGCAGTCAACGTCCGGGGGGCAATCAGCCCCAGCATTTT. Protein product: CASSQRPGGNQPQHF.

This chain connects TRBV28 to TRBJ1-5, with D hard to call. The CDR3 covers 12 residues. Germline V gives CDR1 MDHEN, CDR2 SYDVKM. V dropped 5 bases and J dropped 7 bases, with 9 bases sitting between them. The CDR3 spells CASSAGIQPQHF. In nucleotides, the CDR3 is TGTGCCAGCAGTGCGGGAATACAGCCCCAGCATTTT. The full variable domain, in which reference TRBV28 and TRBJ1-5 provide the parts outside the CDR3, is DVKVTQSSRYLVKRTGEKVFLECVQDMDHENMFWYRQDPGLGLRLIYFSYDVKMKEKGDIPEGYSVSREKKERFSLILESASTNQTSMYLCASSAGIQPQHFGDGTRLSIL.

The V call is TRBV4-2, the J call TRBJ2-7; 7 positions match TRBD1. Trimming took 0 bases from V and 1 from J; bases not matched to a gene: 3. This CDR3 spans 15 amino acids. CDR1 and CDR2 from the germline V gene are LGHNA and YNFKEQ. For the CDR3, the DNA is TGTGCCAGCAGCCAAGATCAGGGGGTTTCCTACGAGCAGTACTTC. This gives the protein CASSQDQGVSYEQYF.